A single sample is the source of the 6 T cell receptor beta chains below, sequenced in a study of blood T cell repertoires in COVID-19. Clones were sequenced by immunoSEQ multiplex PCR, and TCRdb holds only the in-frame ones, with some missing. The sample has around 200,000 clones, approximately 87% seen once; the top ten hold 2% to 2.5%. The sequencing sample was made of peripheral blood. All receptors come from a woman aged 45-65 years with acute or convalescent COVID-19.

Only one count was recorded for this clone. This chain connects TRBV14 to TRBJ2-1; D not certain. Germline lookup yields CDR1 SGHDN and CDR2 FVKESK. The CDR3 runs to 15 residues. The germline V and J ends were trimmed by 1 base and 0 bases, with 7 bases remaining between them. The CDR3 spells CASSQGAVSYNEQFF. CDR3 in DNA: TGTGCCAGCAGCCAAGGGGCAGTCTCCTACAATGAGCAGTTCTTC. Based on the CDR3 plus reference TRBV14 and TRBJ2-1, the full variable domain is EAGVTQFPSHSVIEKGQTVTLRCDPISGHDNLYWYRRVMGKEIKFLLHFVKESKQDESGMPNNRFLAERTGGTYSTLKVQPAELEDSGVYFCASSQGAVSYNEQFFGPGTRLTVL.

The chain recombines TRBV6-5 with TRBJ2-3; 11 bases align to TRBD1. Germline V gene sequence: CDR1 MNHEY, CDR2 SVGAGI. CDR3 size: 14 residues. Trimming took 6 bases from V and 6 from J; bases not matched to a gene: 5. This CDR3 reads CASSGTGGWDTQYF. The CDR3 DNA is TGTGCCAGCAGCGGGACAGGGGGGTGGGATACGCAGTATTTT.

The chain couples TRBV5-1 to TRBJ1-2; D is uncertain. V dropped 0 bases and J dropped 3 bases, with 9 bases sitting between them. The CDR3 has 14 amino acids. Germline CDR1 and CDR2: SGHRS and YFSETQ. The CDR3 protein is CASSLEEGDYGYTF. CDR3 DNA: TGCGCCAGCAGCTTGGAAGAGGGAGACTATGGCTACACCTTC.

This chain joins TRBV5-5 and TRBJ1-6, with 7 bases aligning to TRBD1. The CDR3 sequence is 18 residues long. Germline CDR1 is SGHKS and CDR2 is YYEKEE (reference sequence). V dropped 3 bases and J dropped 0; count of bases not matched to a gene: 9. In DNA form, the CDR3 reads TGTGCCAGCAGCTCGGGACAGCAAGTGTACTCCTATAATTCACCCCTCCACTTT. Encoded protein: CASSSGQQVYSYNSPLHF. The variable domain in full, completed from reference TRBV5-5 and TRBJ1-6, reads DAGVTQSPTHLIKTRGQQVTLRCSPISGHKSVSWYQQVLGQGPQFIFQYYEKEERGRGNFPDRFSARQFPNYSSELNVNALLLGDSALYLCASSSGQQVYSYNSPLHFGNGTRLTVT.

The chain employs TRBV27 and TRBJ1-1, with D tentatively TRBD1 (6 bases). V lost 7 bases and J lost 3, with 24 bases in between. CDR1 and CDR2 (germline): MNHEY, SMNVEV (reference sequence). The CDR3 runs 17 residues. CDR3 protein: CASTSGGGGSFDTEAFF. CDR3 DNA sequence: TGTGCCAGCACCTCGGGCGGTGGGGGCAGTTTCGACACTGAAGCTTTCTTT.

V is TRBV9 and J is TRBJ1-1, with D uncertain. V was pared by 0 bases and J by 3 bases, with 9 bases between. The CDR3 runs 14 residues. The germline V gene has CDR1 SGDLS and CDR2 YYNGEE. CDR3 residues: CASSVESFYTEAFF. The DNA of the CDR3 is TGTGCCAGCAGCGTAGAGAGTTTTTACACTGAAGCTTTCTTT.